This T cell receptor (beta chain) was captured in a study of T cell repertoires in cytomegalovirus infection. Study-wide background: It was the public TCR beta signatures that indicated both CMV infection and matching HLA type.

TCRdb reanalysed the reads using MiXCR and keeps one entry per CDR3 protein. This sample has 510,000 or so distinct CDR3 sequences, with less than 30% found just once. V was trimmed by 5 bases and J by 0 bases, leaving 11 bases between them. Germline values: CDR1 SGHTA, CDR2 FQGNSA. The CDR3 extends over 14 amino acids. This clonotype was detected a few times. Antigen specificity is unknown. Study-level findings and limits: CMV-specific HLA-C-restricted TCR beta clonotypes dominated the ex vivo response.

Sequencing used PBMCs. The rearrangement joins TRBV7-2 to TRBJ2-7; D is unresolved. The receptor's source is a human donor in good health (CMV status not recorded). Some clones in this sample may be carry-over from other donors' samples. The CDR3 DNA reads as TGTGCCAGCAGCACGAGCAGGAGCTCCTACGAGCAGTACTTC. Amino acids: CASSTSRSSYEQYF.